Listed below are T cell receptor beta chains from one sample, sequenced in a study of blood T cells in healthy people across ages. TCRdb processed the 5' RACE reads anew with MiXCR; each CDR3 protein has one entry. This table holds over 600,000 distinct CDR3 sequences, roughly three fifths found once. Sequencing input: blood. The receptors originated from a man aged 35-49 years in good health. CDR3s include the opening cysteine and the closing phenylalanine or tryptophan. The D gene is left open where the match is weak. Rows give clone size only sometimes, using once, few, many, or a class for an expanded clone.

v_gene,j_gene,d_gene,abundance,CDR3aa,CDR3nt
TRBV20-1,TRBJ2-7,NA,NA,CSAEGQKAYEQYF,TGCAGTGCGGAGGGACAGAAAGCCTACGAGCAGTACTTC
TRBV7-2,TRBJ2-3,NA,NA,CASSSTLSTDTQYF,TGTGCCAGCAGCTCCACCCTTAGCACAGATACGCAGTATTTT
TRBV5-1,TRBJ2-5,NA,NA,CASSLDGSSENEQYF,TGCGCCAGCAGCTTGGACGGTTCTAGCGAGAATGAGCAGTACTTC
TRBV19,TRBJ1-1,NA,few,CASSTGRNTEAFF,TGTGCCAGCAGTACCGGACGGAACACTGAAGCTTTCTTT
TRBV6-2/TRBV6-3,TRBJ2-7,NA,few,CASIGLRTYEQYF,TGTGCCAGCATAGGACTTCGGACCTACGAGCAGTACTTC
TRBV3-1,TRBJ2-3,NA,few,CASSQARDTWGTDTQYF,TGTGCCAGCAGCCAAGCTCGCGATACGTGGGGCACAGATACGCAGTATTTT
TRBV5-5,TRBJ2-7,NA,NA,CASVRSASSYEQYF,TGTGCCAGCGTCCGATCAGCGAGCTCCTACGAGCAGTACTTC
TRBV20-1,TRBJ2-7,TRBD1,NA,CSARDQGDQLWYF,TGCAGTGCTAGAGATCAGGGGGATCAGCTGTGGTACTTC
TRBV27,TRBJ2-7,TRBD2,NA,CASRRLAGDYEQYF,TGTGCCAGCAGGAGGCTAGCGGGGGACTACGAGCAGTACTTC
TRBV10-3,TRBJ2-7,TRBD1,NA,CAISGSGTGSNEQYF,TGTGCCATCAGTGGGTCTGGGACAGGGTCCAACGAGCAGTACTTC
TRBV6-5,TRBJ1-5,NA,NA,CASAYGSNQPQHF,TGTGCCAGCGCTTATGGGAGCAATCAGCCCCAGCATTTT
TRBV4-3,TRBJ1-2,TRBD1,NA,CASSHGTGLNYGYTF,TGCGCCAGCAGCCACGGGACAGGGCTTAACTATGGCTACACCTTC
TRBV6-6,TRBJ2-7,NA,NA,CASSHDGKYEQYF,TGTGCCAGCAGTCACGACGGAAAATACGAGCAGTACTTC
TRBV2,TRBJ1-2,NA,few,CASIDTRRGYTF,TGTGCCAGCATCGATACTCGAAGGGGCTACACCTTC
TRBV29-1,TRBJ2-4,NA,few,CSVEDGGSKNIQYF,TGCAGCGTTGAAGATGGGGGGAGCAAAAACATTCAGTACTTC
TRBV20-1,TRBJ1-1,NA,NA,CSAQPGMNTEAFF,TGCAGTGCGCAGCCTGGGATGAACACTGAAGCTTTCTTT
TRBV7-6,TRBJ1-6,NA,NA,CASSLGGGVSSPLHF,TGTGCCAGCAGCTTAGGGGGAGGTGTTAGTTCACCCCTCCACTTT
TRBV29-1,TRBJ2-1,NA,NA,CSVDPIVGVRLSNEQFF,TGCAGCGTTGATCCAATAGTGGGAGTGAGGCTTAGCAATGAGCAGTTCTTC
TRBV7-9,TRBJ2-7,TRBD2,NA,CASSFSSGRAGEQYF,TGTGCCAGCAGCTTCTCAAGCGGGAGGGCGGGTGAGCAGTACTTC